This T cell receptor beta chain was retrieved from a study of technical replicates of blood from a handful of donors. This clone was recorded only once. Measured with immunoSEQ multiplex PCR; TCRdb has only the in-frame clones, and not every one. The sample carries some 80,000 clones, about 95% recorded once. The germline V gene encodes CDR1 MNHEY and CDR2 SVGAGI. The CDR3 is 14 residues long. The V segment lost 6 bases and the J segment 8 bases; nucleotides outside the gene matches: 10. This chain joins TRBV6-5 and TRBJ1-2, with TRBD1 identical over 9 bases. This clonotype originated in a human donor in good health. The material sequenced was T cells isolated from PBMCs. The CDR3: CASSRGDREDGYTF. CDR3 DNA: TGTGCCAGCAGCCGAGGGGACAGGGAGGACGGCTACACCTTC.